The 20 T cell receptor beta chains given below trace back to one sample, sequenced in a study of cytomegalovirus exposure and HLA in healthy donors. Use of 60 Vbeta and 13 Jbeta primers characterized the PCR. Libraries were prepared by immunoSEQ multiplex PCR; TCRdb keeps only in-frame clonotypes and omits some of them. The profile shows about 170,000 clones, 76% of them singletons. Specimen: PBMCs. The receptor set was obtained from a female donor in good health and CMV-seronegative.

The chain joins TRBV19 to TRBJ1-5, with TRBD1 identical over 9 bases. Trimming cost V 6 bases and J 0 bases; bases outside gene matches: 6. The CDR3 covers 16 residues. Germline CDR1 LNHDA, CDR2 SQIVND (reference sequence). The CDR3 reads CASSLGTGSSNQPQHF. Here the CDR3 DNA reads TGTGCCAGTAGCCTGGGGACAGGGTCTAGCAATCAGCCCCAGCATTTT.

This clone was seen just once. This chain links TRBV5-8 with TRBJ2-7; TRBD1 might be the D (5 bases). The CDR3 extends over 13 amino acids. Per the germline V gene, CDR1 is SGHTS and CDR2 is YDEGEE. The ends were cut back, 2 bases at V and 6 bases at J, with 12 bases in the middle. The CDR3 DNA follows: TGTGCCAGCAGCTTTCAGGGTTTGGGCGAGCAGTACTTC. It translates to CASSFQGLGEQYF.

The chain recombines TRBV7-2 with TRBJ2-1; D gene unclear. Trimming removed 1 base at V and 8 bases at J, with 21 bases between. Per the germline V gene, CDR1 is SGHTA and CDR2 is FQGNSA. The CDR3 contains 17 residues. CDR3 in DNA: TGTGCCAGCAGCTTAGTGGTCCGGATGGATCGGAGAGATGAGCAGTTCTTC. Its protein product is CASSLVVRMDRRDEQFF.

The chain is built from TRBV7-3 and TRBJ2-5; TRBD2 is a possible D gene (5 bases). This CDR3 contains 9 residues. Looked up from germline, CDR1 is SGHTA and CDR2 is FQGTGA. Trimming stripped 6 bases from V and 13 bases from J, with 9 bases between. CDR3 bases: TGTGCCAGCAGGGCGGGCTCGTACTTC. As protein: CASRAGSYF.

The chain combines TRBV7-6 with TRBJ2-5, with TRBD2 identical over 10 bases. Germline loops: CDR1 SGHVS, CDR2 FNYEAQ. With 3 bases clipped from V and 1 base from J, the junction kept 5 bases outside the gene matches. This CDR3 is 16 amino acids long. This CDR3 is CASSFRRTSGQETQYF. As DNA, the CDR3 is TGTGCCAGCAGCTTCCGGCGGACTAGCGGCCAAGAGACCCAGTACTTC.

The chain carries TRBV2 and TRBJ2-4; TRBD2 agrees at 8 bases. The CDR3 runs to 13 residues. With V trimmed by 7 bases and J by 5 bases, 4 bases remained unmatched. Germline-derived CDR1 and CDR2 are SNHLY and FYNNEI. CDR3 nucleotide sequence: TGTGCCAGCAAACCCGGGGGGGAAAACATTCAGTACTTC. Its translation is CASKPGGENIQYF.

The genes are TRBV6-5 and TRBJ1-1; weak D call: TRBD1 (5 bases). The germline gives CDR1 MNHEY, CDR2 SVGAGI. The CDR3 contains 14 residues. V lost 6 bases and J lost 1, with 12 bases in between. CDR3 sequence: CASSSLTENTEAFF. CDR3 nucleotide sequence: TGTGCCAGCAGCTCCTTGACAGAGAACACTGAAGCTTTCTTT.

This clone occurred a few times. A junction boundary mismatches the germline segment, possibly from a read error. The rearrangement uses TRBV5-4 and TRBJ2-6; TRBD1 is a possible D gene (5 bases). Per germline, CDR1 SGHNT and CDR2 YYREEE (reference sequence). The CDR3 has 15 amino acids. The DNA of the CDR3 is TGTGCCAGCAGCCCGCCCTTGGCTGGGGCCAACGGCCTGACTTTC. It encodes CASSPPLAGANGLTF.

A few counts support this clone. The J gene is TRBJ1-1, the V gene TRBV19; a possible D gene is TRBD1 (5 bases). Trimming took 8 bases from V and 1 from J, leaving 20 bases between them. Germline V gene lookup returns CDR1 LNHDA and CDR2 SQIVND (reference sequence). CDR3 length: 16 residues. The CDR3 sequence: CASRTNTGFSNTEAFF. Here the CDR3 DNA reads TGTGCCAGTCGAACTAACACAGGTTTCTCGAACACTGAAGCTTTCTTT. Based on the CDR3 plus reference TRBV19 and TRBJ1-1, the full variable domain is DGGITQSPKYLFRKEGQNVTLSCEQNLNHDAMYWYRQDPGQGLRLIYYSQIVNDFQKGDIAEGYSVSREKKESFPLTVTSAQKNPTAFYLCASRTNTGFSNTEAFFGQGTRLTVV.

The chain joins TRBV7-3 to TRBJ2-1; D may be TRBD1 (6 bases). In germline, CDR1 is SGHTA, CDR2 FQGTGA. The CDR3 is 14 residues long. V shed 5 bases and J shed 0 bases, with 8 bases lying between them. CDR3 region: CASSATGSYNEQFF. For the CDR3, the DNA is TGTGCCAGCAGCGCGACAGGCTCCTACAATGAGCAGTTCTTC.

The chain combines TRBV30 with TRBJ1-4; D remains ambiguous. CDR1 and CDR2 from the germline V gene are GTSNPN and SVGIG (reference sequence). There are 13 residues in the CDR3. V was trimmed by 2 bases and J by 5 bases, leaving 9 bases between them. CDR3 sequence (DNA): TGTGCCTGGAGTAACAGCATGAATGAAAAACTGTTTTTT. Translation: CAWSNSMNEKLFF.

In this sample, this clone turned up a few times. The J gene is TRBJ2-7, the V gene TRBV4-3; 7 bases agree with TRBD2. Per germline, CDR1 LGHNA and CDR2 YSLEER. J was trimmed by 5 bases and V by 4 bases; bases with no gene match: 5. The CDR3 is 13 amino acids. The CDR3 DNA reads TGCGCCAGCAGCCCCCAGGGACTACACGAGCAGTACTTC. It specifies CASSPQGLHEQYF.

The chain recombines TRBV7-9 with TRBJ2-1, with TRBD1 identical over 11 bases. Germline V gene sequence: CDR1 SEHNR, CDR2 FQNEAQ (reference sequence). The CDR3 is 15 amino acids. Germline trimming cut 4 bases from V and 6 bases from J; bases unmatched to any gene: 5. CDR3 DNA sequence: TGTGCCAGCAGCTCTGGACAGGGGGCGTTCAATGAGCAGTTCTTC. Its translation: CASSSGQGAFNEQFF.

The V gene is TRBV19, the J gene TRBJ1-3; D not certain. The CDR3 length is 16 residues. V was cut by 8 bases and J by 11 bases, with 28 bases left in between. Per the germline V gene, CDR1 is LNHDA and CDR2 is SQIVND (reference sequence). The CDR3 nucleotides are TGTGCCAGTCTGAACGAAGCATCACCGGTACCCTCCGCCATATATTTT. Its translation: CASLNEASPVPSAIYF.

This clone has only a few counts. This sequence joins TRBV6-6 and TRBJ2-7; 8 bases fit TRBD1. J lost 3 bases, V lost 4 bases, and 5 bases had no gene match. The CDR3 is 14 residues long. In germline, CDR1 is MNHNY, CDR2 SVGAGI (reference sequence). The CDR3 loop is CASSSNRGYYEQYF. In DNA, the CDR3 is TGTGCCAGCAGTTCTAACAGGGGGTACTACGAGCAGTACTTC.

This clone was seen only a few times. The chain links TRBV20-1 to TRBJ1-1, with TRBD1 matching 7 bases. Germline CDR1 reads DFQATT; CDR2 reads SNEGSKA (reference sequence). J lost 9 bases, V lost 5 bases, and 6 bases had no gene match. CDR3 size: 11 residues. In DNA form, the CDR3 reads TGCAGTGCTGTCGGACAGGCCAAAGCTTTCTTT. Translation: CSAVGQAKAFF.

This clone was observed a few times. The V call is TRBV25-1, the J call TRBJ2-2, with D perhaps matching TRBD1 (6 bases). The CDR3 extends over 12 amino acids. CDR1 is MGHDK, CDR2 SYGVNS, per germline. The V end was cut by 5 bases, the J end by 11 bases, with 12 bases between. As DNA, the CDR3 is TGTGCCAGCAGTCTACCGGGGACAGAGCTGTTTTTT. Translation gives CASSLPGTELFF.

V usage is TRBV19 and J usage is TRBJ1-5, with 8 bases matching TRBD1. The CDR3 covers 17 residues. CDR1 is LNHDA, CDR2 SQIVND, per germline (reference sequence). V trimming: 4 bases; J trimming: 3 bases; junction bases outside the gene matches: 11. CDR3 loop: CASSSLSGTGTNQPQHF. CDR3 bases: TGTGCCAGTAGTAGCCTCTCTGGGACAGGAACCAATCAGCCCCAGCATTTT. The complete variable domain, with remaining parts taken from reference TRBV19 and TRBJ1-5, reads DGGITQSPKYLFRKEGQNVTLSCEQNLNHDAMYWYRQDPGQGLRLIYYSQIVNDFQKGDIAEGYSVSREKKESFPLTVTSAQKNPTAFYLCASSSLSGTGTNQPQHFGDGTRLSIL.

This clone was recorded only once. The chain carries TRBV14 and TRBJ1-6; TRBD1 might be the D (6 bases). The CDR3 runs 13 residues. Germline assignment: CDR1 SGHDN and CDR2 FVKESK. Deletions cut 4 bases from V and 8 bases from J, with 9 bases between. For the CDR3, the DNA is TGTGCCAGCAGCCTCAACAGGGATTCACCCCTCCACTTT. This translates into CASSLNRDSPLHF.

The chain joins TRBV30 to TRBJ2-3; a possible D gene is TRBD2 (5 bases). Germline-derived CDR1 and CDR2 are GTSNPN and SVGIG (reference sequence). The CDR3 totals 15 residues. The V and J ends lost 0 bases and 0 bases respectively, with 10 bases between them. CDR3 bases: TGTGCCTGGAGTGTCGGTAGCGACAGCACAGATACGCAGTATTTT. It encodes CAWSVGSDSTDTQYF.